These T cell receptor beta chains were read from a single sample in a study of blood T cell repertoires in COVID-19. Clones were read by immunoSEQ multiplex PCR, and TCRdb kept only the in-frame ones, dropping some. The sample contains approximately 300,000 clones, around 90% of which appear only once. The sample comprised peripheral blood. The receptor set was obtained from a young man who had recovered from COVID-19. The CDR3 runs from the conserved cysteine through the conserved F or W. D genes are given only for firm matches. The size of a clone is reported for some rows only, either as once, few or many, or as a class for expanded clones.

size,J,D,V,DNA,CDR3
-,TRBJ2-2,TRBD1,TRBV11-3,TGTGCCAGCCCCAGCCGACAGGGGGCGCTTAGCTCGAACACCGGGGAGCTGTTTTTT,CASPSRQGALSSNTGELFF
-,TRBJ2-3,-,TRBV4-1,TGCGCCAGCAGCCAAGATCAATCCCCAGGTCGTAATTCAGATACGCAGTATTTT,CASSQDQSPGRNSDTQYF
-,TRBJ1-1,-,TRBV4-1,TGCGCCAGCAGCCAAAGTGGGCAGAACACTGAAGCTTTCTTT,CASSQSGQNTEAFF
-,TRBJ1-1,-,TRBV5-1,TGCGCCAGCTCACGGACACTGAACACTGAAGCTTTCTTT,CASSRTLNTEAFF
-,TRBJ2-5,-,TRBV24-1,TGTGCCACCAGTACAGTGGGGGGGACCCAGTACTTC,CATSTVGGTQYF
once,TRBJ2-2,-,TRBV10-3,TGTGCCATCAGTGAGTCGAGCCGTGGGCCGAACACCGGGGAGCTGTTTTTT,CAISESSRGPNTGELFF
few,TRBJ1-3,-,TRBV7-9,TGTGCCAGCAGCTTAACAGGGACCCTCTCTGGAAACACCATATATTTT,CASSLTGTLSGNTIYF
-,TRBJ2-7,TRBD1,TRBV19,TGTGCCAGTAGTATTTCGACAGGGATGTCCTACGAGCAGTACTTC,CASSISTGMSYEQYF
-,TRBJ1-2,TRBD1,TRBV11-2,TGTGCCAGCAGCTTATATGGGACAGGGTATGGCTACACCTTC,CASSLYGTGYGYTF
-,TRBJ1-1,-,TRBV25-1,TGTGCCAGCAGTGAACGCGGGCGGCTCTATGTCACTGAAGCTTTCTTT,CASSERGRLYVTEAFF
-,TRBJ2-2,-,TRBV4-1,TGCGCCAGCAGCCAAGTGGGGGGCACCGGGGAGCTGTTTTTT,CASSQVGGTGELFF
-,TRBJ2-1,TRBD1,TRBV12-5,TGTGCTAGTGGTTTGACAGGGGTAGGCTCCTACAATGAGCAGTTCTTC,CASGLTGVGSYNEQFF
-,TRBJ2-1,TRBD2,TRBV20-1,TGCAGTGCTAAGGGACTAGCTGAGCAGTTCTTC,CSAKGLAEQFF
once,TRBJ2-7,-,TRBV18,TGTGCCAGCTCACCACCGTTGGGACTCACCTACGAGCAGTACTTC,CASSPPLGLTYEQYF
-,TRBJ1-1,-,TRBV6-2/TRBV6-3,TGTGCCAGCAGTTCCAATGACAGGCCTGAAGCTTTCTTT,CASSSNDRPEAFF
-,TRBJ1-3,TRBD1,TRBV9,TGTGCCAGCAGCAATCAAGCCAGGGACAGCAGAAACACCATATATTTT,CASSNQARDSRNTIYF
-,TRBJ1-2,TRBD1,TRBV2,TGTGCCAGCAGAGACAGGGCCTTCTATGGCTACACCTTC,CASRDRAFYGYTF
-,TRBJ1-1,-,TRBV27,TGTGCCGCCGGACATGGGGGGGAGGACACTGAAGCTTTCTTT,CAAGHGGEDTEAFF
few,TRBJ2-2,TRBD1,TRBV6-5,TGTGCCAGCAGTTGGGGGACAGGGGATCTCGGCGGGGAGCTGTTTTTT,CASSWGTGDLGGELFF
-,TRBJ1-2,-,TRBV29-1,TGCAGCGTTGACGGTTCGACAGGAAATGGCTACACCTTC,CSVDGSTGNGYTF
-,TRBJ1-1,-,TRBV6-5,TGTGCCAGCAGTTACATAGGGGGGGACACTGAAGCTTTCTTT,CASSYIGGDTEAFF
-,TRBJ2-5,-,TRBV7-3,TGTGCCAGCAGCTTAGGGCCCCAAGAGACCCAGTACTTC,CASSLGPQETQYF